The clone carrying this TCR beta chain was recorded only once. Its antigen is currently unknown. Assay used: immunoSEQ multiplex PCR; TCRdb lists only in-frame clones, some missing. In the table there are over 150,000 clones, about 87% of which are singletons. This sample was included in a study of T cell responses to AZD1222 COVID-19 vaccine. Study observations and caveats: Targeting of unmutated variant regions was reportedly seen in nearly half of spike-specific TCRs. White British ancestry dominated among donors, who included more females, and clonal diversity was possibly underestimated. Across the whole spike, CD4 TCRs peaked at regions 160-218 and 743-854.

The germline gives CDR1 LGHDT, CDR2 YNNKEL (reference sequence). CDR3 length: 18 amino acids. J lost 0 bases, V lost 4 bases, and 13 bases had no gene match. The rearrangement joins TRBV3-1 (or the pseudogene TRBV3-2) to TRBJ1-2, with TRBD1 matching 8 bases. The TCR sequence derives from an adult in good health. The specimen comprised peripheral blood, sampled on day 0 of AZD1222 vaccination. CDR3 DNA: TGTGCCAGCAGCCTAGGCAGGGGGCGAGTGGGAGCTAACTATGGCTACACCTTC. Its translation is CASSLGRGRVGANYGYTF.